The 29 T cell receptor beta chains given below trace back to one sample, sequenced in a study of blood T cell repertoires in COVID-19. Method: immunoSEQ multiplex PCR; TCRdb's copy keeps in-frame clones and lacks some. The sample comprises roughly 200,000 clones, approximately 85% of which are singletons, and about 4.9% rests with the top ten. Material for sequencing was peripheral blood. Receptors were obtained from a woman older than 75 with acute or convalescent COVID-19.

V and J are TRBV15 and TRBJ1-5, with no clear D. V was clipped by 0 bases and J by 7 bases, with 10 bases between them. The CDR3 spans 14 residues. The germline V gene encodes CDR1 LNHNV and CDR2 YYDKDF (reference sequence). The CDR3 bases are TGTGCCACCAGCAGAGATTTGGTTAGACAGCCCCAGCATTTT. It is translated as CATSRDLVRQPQHF.

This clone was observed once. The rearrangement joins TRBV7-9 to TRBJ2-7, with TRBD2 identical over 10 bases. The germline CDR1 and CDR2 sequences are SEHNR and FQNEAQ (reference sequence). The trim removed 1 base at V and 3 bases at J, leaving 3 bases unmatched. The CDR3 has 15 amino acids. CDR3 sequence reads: CASSLGSGRFYEQYF. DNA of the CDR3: TGTGCCAGCAGCTTAGGTAGCGGGAGGTTCTACGAGCAGTACTTC.

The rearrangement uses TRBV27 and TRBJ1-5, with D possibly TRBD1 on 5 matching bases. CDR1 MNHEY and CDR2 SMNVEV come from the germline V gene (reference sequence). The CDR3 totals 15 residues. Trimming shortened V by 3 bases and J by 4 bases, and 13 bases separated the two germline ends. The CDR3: CASSFQGVINQPQHF. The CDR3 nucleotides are TGTGCCAGCAGTTTCCAAGGGGTCATAAATCAGCCCCAGCATTTT.

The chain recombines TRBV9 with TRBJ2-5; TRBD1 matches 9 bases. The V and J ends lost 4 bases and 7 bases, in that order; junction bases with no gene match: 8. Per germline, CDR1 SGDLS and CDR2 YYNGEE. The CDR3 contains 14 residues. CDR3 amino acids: CASSQSPDRGTQYF. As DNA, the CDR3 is TGTGCCAGCAGCCAGAGCCCGGACAGGGGGACCCAGTACTTC.

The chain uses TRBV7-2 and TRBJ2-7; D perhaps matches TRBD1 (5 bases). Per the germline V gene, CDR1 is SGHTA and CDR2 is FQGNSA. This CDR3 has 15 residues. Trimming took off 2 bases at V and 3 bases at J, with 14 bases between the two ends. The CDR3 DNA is TGTGCCAGCAGCTTAAAATTTGGCGGACACTACGAGCAGTACTTC. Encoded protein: CASSLKFGGHYEQYF.

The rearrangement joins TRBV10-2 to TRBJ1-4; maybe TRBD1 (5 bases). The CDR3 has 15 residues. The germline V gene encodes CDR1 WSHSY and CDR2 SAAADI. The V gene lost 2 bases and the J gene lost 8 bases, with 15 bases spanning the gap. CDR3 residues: CASSEPGHVREKLFF. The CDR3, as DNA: TGCGCCAGCAGTGAGCCCGGACACGTAAGGGAAAAACTGTTTTTT.

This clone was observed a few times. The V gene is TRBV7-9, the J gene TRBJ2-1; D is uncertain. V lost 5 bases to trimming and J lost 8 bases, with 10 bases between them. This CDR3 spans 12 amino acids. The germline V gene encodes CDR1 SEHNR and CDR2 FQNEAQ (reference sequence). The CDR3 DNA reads TGTGCCAGCAGCCCGGGTTCGTATGAGCAGTTCTTC. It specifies CASSPGSYEQFF.

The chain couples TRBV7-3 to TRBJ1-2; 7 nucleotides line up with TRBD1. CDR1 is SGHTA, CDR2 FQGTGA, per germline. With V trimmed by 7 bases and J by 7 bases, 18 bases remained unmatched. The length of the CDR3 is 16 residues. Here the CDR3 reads CASTPRGQTSNGGYTF. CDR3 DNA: TGTGCCAGCACCCCGAGGGGACAGACTTCTAATGGTGGCTACACCTTC.

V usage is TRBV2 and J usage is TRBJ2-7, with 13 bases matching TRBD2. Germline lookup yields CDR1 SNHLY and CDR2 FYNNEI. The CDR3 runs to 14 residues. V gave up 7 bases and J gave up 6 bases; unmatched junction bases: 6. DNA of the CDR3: TGTGCCAGCAAACTAGCGGGAGGGCCCCCCGAGCAGTACTTC. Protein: CASKLAGGPPEQYF.

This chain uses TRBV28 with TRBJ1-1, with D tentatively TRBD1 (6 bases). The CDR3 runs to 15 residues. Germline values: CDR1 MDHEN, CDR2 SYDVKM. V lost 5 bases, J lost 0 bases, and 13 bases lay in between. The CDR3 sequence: CASSPPTGMNTEAFF. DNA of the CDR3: TGTGCCAGCAGTCCTCCGACAGGAATGAACACTGAAGCTTTCTTT.

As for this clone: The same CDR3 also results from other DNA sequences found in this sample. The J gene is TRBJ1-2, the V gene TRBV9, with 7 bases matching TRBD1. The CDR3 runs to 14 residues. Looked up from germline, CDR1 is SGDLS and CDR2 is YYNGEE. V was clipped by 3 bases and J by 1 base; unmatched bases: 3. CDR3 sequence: CASSARQGNYGYTF. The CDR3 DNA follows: TGTGCCAGCAGCGCGCGACAGGGTAACTATGGCTACACCTTC.

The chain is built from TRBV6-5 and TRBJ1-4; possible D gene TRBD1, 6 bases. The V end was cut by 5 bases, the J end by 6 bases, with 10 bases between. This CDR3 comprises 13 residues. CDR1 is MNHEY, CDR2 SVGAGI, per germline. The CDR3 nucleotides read TGTGCCAGCAGTCGACAGGTGTATGAAAAACTGTTTTTT. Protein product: CASSRQVYEKLFF.

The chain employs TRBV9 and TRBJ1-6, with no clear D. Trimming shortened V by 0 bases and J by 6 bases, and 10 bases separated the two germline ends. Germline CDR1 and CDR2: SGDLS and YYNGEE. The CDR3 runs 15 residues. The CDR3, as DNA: TGTGCCAGCAGCGTAGGAGGCGCCCTTAATTCACCCCTCCACTTT. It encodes CASSVGGALNSPLHF. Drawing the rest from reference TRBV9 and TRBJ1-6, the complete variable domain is DSGVTQTPKHLITATGQRVTLRCSPRSGDLSVYWYQQSLDQGLQFLIQYYNGEERAKGNILERFSAQQFPDLHSELNLSSLELGDSALYFCASSVGGALNSPLHFGNGTRLTVT.

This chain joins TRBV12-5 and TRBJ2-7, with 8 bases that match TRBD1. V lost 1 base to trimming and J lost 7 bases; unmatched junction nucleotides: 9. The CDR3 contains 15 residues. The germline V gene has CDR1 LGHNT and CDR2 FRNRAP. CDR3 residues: CASGLEAGGRYEQYF. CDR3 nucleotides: TGTGCTAGTGGTTTGGAGGCAGGGGGCCGATATGAGCAGTACTTC.

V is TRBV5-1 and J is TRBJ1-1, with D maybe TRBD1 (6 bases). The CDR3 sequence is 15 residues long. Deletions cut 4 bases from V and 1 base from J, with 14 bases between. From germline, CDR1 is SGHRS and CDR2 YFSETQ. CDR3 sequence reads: CASSRQVTKNTEAFF. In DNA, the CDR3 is TGCGCCAGCAGCCGACAGGTTACCAAGAACACTGAAGCTTTCTTT.

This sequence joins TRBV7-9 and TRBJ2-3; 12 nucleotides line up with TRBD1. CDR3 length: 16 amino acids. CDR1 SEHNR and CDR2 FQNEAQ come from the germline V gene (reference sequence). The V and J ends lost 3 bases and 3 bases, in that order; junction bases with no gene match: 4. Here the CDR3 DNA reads TGTGCCAGCAGCTTGGGGGACAGGGGGCAAACAGATACGCAGTATTTT. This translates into CASSLGDRGQTDTQYF.

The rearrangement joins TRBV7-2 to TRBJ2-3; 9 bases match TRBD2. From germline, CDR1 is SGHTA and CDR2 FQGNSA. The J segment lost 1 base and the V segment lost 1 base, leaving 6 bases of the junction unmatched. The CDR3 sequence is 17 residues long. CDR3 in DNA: TGTGCCAGCAGCTTAGTCGGCGGGAGGGGGGGCACAGATACGCAGTATTTT. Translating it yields CASSLVGGRGGTDTQYF.

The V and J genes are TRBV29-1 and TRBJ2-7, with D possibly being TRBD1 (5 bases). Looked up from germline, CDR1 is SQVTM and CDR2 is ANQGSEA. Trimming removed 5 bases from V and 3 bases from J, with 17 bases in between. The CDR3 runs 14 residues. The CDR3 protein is CSVCPGAICYEQYF. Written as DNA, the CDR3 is TGCAGCGTTTGCCCTGGGGCTATCTGCTACGAGCAGTACTTC.

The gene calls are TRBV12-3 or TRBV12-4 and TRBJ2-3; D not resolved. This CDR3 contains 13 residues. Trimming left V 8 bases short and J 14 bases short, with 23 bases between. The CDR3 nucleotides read TGTGCCAGCCTGCCGGTGGGCCTTGAGTTTGGGTATTTT. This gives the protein CASLPVGLEFGYF.

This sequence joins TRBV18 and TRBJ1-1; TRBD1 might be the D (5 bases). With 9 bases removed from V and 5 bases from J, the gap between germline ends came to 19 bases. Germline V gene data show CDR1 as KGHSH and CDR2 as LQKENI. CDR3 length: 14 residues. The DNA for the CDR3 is TGTGCCAGTTTCTCCCGGGCAGGGATGACTGAAGCTTTCTTT. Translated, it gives CASFSRAGMTEAFF.

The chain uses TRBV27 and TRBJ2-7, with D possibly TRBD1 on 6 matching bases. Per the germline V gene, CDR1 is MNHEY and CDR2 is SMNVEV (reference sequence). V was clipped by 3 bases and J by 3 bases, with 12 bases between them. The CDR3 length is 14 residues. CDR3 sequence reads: CASSLDRNYYEQYF. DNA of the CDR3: TGTGCCAGCAGTTTGGACAGAAATTACTACGAGCAGTACTTC.

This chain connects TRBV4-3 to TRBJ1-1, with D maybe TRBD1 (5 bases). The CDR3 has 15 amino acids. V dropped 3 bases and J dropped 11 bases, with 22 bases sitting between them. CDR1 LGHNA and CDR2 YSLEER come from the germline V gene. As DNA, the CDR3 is TGCGCCAGCAGCCACCGGGGGGAGGTCGACGCGACGGCTTTCTTT. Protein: CASSHRGEVDATAFF.

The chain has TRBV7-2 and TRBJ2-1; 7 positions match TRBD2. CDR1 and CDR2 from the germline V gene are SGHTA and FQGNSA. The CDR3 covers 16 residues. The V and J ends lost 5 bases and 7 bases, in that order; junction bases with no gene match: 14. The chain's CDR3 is CASSPQQAGIGNEQFF. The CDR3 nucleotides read TGTGCCAGCAGCCCCCAGCAAGCGGGAATCGGGAATGAGCAGTTCTTC.

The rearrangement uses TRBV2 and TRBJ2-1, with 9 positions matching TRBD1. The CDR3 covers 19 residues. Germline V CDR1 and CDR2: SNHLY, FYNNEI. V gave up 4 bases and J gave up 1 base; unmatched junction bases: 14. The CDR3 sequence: CASSAPGQGGGGSYNEQFF. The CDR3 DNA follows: TGTGCCAGCAGTGCCCCGGGACAGGGAGGAGGGGGTTCCTACAATGAGCAGTTCTTC.

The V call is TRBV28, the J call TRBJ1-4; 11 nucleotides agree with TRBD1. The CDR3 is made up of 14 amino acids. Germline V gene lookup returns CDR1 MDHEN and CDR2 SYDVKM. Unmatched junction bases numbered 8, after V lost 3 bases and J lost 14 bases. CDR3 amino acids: CASSFGTGGFRLFF. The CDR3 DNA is TGTGCCAGCAGTTTTGGGACAGGGGGATTTAGGCTGTTTTTT.

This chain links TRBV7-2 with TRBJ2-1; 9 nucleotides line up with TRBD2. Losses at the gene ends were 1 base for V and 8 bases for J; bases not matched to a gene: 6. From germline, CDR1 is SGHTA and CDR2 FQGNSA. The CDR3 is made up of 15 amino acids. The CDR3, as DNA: TGTGCCAGCAGCTTAGTGTCCCTAGCGGGGCATGAGCAGTTCTTC. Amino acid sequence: CASSLVSLAGHEQFF.

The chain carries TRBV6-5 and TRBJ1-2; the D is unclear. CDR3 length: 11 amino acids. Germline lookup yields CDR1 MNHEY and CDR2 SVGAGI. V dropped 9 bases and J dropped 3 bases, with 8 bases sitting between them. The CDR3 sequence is CASAVYYGYTF. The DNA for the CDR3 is TGTGCCAGTGCAGTTTACTATGGCTACACCTTC.

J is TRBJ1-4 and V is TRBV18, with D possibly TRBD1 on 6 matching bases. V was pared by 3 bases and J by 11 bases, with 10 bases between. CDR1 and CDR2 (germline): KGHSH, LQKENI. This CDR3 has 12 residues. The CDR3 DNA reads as TGTGCCAGCTCACCCCGGGACACTAAACTGTTTTTT. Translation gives CASSPRDTKLFF.

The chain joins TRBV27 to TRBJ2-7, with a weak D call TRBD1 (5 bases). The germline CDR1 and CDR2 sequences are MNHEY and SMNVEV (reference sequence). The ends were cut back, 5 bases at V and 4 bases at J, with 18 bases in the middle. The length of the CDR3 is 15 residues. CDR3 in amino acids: CASSPAWARVYEQYF. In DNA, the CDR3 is TGTGCCAGCAGTCCCGCGTGGGCCAGGGTGTACGAGCAGTACTTC.